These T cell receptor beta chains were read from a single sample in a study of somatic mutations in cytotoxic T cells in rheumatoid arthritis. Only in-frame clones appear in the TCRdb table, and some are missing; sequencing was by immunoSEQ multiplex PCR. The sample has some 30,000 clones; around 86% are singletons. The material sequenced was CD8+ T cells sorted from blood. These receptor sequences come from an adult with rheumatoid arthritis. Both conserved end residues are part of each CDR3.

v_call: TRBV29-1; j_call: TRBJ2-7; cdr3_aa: CSVGTSIEQYF
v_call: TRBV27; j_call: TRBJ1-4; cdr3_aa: CASRTGFTNEKLFF
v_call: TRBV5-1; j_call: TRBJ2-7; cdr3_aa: CASSLISSALEEQYF
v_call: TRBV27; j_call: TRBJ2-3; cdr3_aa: CASSPRVSDGTQYF
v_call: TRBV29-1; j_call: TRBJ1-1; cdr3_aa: CSWGLGTEAFF
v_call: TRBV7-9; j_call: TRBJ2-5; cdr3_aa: CASSSYQETQYF
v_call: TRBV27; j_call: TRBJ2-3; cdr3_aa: CASSSGLAGYTDTQYF
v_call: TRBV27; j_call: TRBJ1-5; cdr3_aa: CASSLSAGNQPQHF
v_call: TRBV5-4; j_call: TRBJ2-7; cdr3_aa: CASSLGESPYEQYF
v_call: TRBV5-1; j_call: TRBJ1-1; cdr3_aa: CASSFREMNTEAFF
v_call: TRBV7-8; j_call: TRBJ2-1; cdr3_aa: CASSFLGASYNEQFF
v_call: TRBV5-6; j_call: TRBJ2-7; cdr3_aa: CASSLSTPFGEQYF